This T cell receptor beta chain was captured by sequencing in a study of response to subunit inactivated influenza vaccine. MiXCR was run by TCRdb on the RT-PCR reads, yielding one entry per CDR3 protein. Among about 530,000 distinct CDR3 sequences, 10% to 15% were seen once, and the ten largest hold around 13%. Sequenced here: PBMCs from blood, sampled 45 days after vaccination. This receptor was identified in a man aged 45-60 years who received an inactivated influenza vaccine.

As DNA, the CDR3 is TGCGCCAGCAGCTTGGGCAGCGGGGGGGCAGGTGAGCAGTTCTTC. Translated, it gives CASSLGSGGAGEQFF. The rearrangement uses TRBV5-1 and TRBJ2-1; 10 nucleotides line up with TRBD2. V shed 0 bases and J 9 bases; nucleotides not matched to a gene: 6. CDR1 is SGHRS, CDR2 YFSETQ, per germline. The CDR3 spans 15 residues.